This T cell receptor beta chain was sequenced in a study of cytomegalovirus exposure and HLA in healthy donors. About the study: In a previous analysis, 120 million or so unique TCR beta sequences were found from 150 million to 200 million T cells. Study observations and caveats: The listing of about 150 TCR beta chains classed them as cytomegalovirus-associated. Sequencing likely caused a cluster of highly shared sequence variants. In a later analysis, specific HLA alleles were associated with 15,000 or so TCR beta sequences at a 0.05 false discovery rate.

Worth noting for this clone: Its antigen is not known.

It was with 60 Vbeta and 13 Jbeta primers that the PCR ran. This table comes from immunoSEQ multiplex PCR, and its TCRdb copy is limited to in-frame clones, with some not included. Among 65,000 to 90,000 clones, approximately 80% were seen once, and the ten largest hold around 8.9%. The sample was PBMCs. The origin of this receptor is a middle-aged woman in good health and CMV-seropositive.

In nucleotides, the CDR3 is TGTGCCAGCTCCTTGACAGGGGTGCTCCGGGAGACCCAGTACTTC. Its protein product is CASSLTGVLRETQYF. The chain links TRBV18 to TRBJ2-5, with 8 bases fitting TRBD1. This CDR3 is 15 amino acids long. After removal of 6 bases from V and 5 bases from J, the junction contained 11 bases not matched to a gene. In germline, CDR1 is KGHSH, CDR2 LQKENI.